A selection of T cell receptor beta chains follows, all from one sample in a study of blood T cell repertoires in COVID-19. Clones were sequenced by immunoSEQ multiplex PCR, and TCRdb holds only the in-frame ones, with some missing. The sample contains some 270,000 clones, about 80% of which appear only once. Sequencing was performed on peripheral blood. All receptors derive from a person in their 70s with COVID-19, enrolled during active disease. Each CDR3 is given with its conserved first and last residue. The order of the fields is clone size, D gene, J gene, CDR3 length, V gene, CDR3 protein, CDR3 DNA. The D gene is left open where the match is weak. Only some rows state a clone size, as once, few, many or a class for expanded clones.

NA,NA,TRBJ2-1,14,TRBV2,CASSERGFYNEQFF,TGTGCCAGCAGTGAACGGGGGTTCTACAATGAGCAGTTCTTC
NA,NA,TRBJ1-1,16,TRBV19,CASSIRQVAPGTEAFF,TGTGCCAGTAGTATACGCCAGGTAGCCCCGGGAACTGAAGCTTTCTTT
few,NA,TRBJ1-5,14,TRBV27,CASTGGNGNQPQHF,TGTGCCAGCACCGGGGGAAATGGCAATCAGCCCCAGCATTTT
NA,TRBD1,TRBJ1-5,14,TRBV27,CASRDTGVGQPQHF,TGTGCCAGCAGGGATACAGGGGTGGGTCAGCCCCAGCATTTT
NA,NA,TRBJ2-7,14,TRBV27,CASNPRGRPWEQYF,TGTGCCAGCAACCCGCGCGGGCGTCCGTGGGAGCAGTACTTC
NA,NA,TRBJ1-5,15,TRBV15,CATSRDPRNNQPQHF,TGTGCCACCAGCAGAGATCCGCGAAACAATCAGCCCCAGCATTTT
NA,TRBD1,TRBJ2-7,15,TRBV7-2,CASSLARDRSYEQYF,TGTGCCAGCAGCTTAGCACGGGACAGATCCTACGAGCAGTACTTC
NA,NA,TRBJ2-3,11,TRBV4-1,CASSQLEAQYF,TGCGCCAGCAGCCAATTAGAGGCGCAGTATTTT
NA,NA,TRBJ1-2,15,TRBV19,CASSLTQRVRGGYTF,TGTGCCAGTAGTTTGACCCAACGGGTGCGAGGTGGCTACACCTTC
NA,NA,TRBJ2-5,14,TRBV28,CASRQGHQSETQYF,TGTGCCAGCAGACAAGGACACCAGTCTGAGACCCAGTACTTC
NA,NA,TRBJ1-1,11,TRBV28,CASSKLTEAFF,TGTGCCAGCAGTAAACTAACTGAAGCTTTCTTT
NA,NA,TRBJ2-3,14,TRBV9,CASRRDMSTDTQYF,TGTGCCAGCAGGAGGGACATGAGCACAGATACGCAGTATTTT
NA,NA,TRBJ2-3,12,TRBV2,CASTRGTSTQYF,TGTGCCAGCACGAGGGGTACTAGCACGCAGTATTTT
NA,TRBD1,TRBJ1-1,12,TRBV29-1,CSVDGTGTEAFF,TGCAGCGTTGATGGGACAGGGACTGAAGCTTTCTTT
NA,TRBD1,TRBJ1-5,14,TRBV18,CASSLGQGGQPQHF,TGTGCCAGCTCACTGGGACAGGGGGGTCAGCCCCAGCATTTT
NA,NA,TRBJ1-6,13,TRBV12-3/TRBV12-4,CASSSVLSSPLHF,TGTGCCAGCTCCTCCGTTCTTTCGTCACCCCTCCACTTT
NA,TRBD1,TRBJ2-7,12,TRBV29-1,CSSPRDSYEQYF,TGCAGCTCGCCACGGGACAGCTACGAGCAGTACTTC
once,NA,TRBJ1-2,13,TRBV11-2,CASSLQGIYGYTF,TGTGCCAGCAGCTTACAGGGGATATATGGCTACACCTTC
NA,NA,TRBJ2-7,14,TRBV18,CASSPKVGAYEQYF,TGTGCCAGCTCACCCAAAGTAGGGGCCTACGAGCAGTACTTC
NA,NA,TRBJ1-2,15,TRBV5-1,CASSLGPAGNYGYTF,TGCGCCAGCAGCCTCGGACCGGCGGGTAACTATGGCTACACCTTC
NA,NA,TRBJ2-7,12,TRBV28,CASSFRIHEQYF,TGTGCCAGCAGTTTCCGTATCCACGAGCAGTACTTC
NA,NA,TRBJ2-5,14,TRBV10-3,CAISLTRTQETQYF,TGTGCCATCAGTTTGACTAGAACACAAGAGACCCAGTACTTC
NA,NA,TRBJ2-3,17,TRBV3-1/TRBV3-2,CASSQVVSGWAPDTQYF,TGTGCCAGCAGCCAAGTCGTATCAGGGTGGGCCCCAGATACGCAGTATTTT
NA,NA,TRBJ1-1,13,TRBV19,CASSSTANTEAFF,TGTGCCAGTAGTTCTACAGCGAACACTGAAGCTTTCTTT
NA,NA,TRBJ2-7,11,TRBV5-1,CASSLGGEQYF,TGCGCCAGCAGCTTGGGCGGGGAGCAGTACTTC
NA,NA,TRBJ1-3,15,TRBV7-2,CASSSTDMSGNTIYF,TGTGCCAGCAGCTCGACAGATATGTCTGGAAACACCATATATTTT
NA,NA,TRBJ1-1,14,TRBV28,CASHDLNRNTEAFF,TGTGCCAGCCACGACCTAAACAGGAACACTGAAGCTTTCTTT
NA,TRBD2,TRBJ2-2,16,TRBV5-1,CASSPLAGEITGELFF,TGCGCCAGCAGTCCGCTAGCGGGAGAGATCACCGGGGAGCTGTTTTTT
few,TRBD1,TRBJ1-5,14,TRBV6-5,CASSGDRGNQPQHF,TGTGCCAGCAGCGGGGACAGGGGCAATCAGCCCCAGCATTTT
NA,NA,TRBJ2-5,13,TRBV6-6,CASRGGPGETQYF,TGTGCCAGCAGGGGGGGGCCGGGGGAGACCCAGTACTTC
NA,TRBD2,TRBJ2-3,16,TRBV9,CASSALGTSGTDTQYF,TGTGCCAGCAGCGCCCTCGGGACTAGCGGGACAGATACGCAGTATTTT
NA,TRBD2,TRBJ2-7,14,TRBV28,CASSSTSGSYEQYF,TGTGCCAGCAGTTCCACTAGCGGGTCCTACGAGCAGTACTTC
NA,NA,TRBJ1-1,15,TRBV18,CASSPFGGQWTEAFF,TGTGCCAGCTCACCATTTGGGGGCCAGTGGACTGAAGCTTTCTTT
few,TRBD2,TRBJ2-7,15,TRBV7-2,CASSLLAGVFYEQYF,TGTGCCAGCAGCTTACTAGCGGGCGTTTTCTACGAGCAGTACTTC
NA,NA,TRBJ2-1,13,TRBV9,CASSVDYLDEQFF,TGTGCCAGCAGCGTAGACTATCTCGATGAGCAGTTCTTC
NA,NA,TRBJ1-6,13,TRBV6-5,CASSLARDSPLHF,TGTGCCAGCAGTCTTGCGAGGGATTCACCCCTCCACTTT
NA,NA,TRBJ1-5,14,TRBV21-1,CASSGTDSNQPQHF,TGTGCCAGCTCCGGGACAGATAGCAATCAGCCCCAGCATTTT
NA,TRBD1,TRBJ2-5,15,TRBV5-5,CASSSGTGFQETQYF,TGTGCCAGCAGCTCCGGGACAGGCTTCCAAGAGACCCAGTACTTC
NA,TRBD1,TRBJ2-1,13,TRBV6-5,CASRYTGGPEQFF,TGTGCCAGCAGATATACAGGGGGCCCTGAGCAGTTCTTC
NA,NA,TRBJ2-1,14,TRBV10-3,CAIALASSYNEQFF,TGTGCCATCGCTCTAGCGAGCTCCTACAATGAGCAGTTCTTC
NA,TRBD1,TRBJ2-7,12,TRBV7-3,CARWTGRHEQYF,TGTGCCAGGTGGACAGGGCGCCACGAGCAGTACTTC
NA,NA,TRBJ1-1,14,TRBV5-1,CASKSSTANTEAFF,TGCGCCAGCAAATCATCGACAGCGAACACTGAAGCTTTCTTT
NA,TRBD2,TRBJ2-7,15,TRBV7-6,CASSSTSGDSYEQYF,TGTGCCAGCAGCTCAACTAGCGGGGACTCCTACGAGCAGTACTTC
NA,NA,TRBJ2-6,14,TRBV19,CASSISAGANVLTF,TGTGCCAGTAGTATATCGGCTGGGGCCAACGTCCTGACTTTC
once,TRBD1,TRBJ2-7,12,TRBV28,CPTGTGLNEQYF,TGCCCAACCGGGACAGGGCTTAACGAGCAGTACTTC
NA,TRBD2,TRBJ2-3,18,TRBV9,CASSDTSGGARSTDTQYF,TGTGCCAGCAGCGATACTAGCGGGGGGGCCCGTAGCACAGATACGCAGTATTTT
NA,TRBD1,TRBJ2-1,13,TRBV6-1,CASSEDRGHEQFF,TGTGCCAGCAGTGAGGACAGGGGGCATGAGCAGTTCTTC
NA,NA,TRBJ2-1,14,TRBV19,CASSPHDRYNEQFF,TGTGCCAGTAGTCCCCACGACAGATACAATGAGCAGTTCTTC
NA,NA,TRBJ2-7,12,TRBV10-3,CAISGGSGEQYF,TGTGCCATCAGTGGGGGAAGCGGCGAGCAGTACTTC